This T cell receptor (beta chain) was found in a study of T cell repertoires in ileal Crohn's disease. Study-wide background: Median disease duration was nearly eight years; about 37% smoked at surgery. Postoperative therapy was given to about half: around 12 thiopurines, about 19 anti-TNF agents. Study observations and caveats: Every patient over 26.8% clonality showed endoscopic recurrence. Compared with non-smokers, active smokers at surgery showed more clonal expansions.

Turning to this clone: Its cognate antigen is unknown.

Produced via immunoSEQ multiplex PCR; TCRdb's table is partial and in-frame only. The sample lists a few thousand clones, about 80% occurring once. Per the germline V gene, CDR1 is WSHSY and CDR2 is SAAADI. This CDR3 has 13 amino acids. The V gene lost 10 bases and the J gene lost 4 bases, with 16 bases spanning the gap. The sequence came from an adult with Crohn's disease. The source material was ileal tissue. The chain is built from TRBV10-2 and TRBJ1-1; D may be TRBD1 (5 bases). CDR3 loop: CATSRLGGTEAFF. The CDR3 nucleotides read TGCGCCACCAGCCGGTTGGGGGGCACTGAAGCTTTCTTT.